This record looks at one T cell receptor beta chain sequence and its context. The source of the sample is a study of blood T cell repertoires in COVID-19. Study background: Sources were T cells, B-cell-depleted T cells, or PBMCs; the material itself was cDNA or gDNA.

Under the authors' procedure: How many nucleated cells were present was estimated from reference gene primer amplification. TCRdb keeps only in-frame clones here, not all; method: immunoSEQ multiplex PCR. The V and J calls and clone size are taken from that table; D and trimming were inferred from the DNA. This table has about 200,000 clones, about 79% appearing once. This CDR3 contains 14 residues. V shed 3 bases and J 3 bases; nucleotides not matched to a gene: 5. Germline assignment: CDR1 SQVTM and CDR2 ANQGSEA. The specimen sequenced was peripheral blood. The sequence came from a human donor in a cohort sampled during active COVID-19. This sequence joins TRBV29-1 and TRBJ2-1; 7 nucleotides match TRBD2. The CDR3 DNA is TGCAGCGTTGAGGGTCTAGCGGACTACAATGAGCAGTTCTTC. Residues: CSVEGLADYNEQFF.